This T cell receptor beta chain was identified in a study of blood T cell repertoires in COVID-19. Study information: Acute and convalescent COVID-19 specimens originated in the United States, Italy and Spain.

Trimming pared 5 bases from V and 1 base from J, leaving 9 bases between. The CDR3 is 13 residues long. Germline V gene lookup returns CDR1 SGHTS and CDR2 YDEGEE. The table came from immunoSEQ multiplex PCR; TCRdb's copy has only in-frame clones and leaves some out. Of tens of thousands of clones detected, around 80% appear once; the ten largest clones hold 7.4%. This sequence originates from a woman aged 55-75 years with acute or convalescent COVID-19. The sample consisted of peripheral blood. V is TRBV5-8 and J is TRBJ1-1; perhaps TRBD1 as D (5 bases). The CDR3 loop is CASRVDKNTEAFF. CDR3 sequence (DNA): TGTGCCAGCAGGGTGGACAAGAACACTGAAGCTTTCTTT.